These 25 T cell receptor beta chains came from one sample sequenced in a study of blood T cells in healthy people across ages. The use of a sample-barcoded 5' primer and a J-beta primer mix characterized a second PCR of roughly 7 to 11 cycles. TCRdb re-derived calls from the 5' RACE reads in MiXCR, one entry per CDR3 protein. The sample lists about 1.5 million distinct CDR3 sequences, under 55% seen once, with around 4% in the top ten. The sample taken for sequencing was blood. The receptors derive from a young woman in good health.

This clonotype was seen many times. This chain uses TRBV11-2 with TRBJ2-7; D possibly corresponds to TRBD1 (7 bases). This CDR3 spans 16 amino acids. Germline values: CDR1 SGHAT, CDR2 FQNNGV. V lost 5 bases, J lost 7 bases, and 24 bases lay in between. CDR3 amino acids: CASSGGSTGSLAEQYF. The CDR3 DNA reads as TGTGCCAGCAGCGGGGGGTCGACAGGGTCATTGGCTGAGCAGTACTTC.

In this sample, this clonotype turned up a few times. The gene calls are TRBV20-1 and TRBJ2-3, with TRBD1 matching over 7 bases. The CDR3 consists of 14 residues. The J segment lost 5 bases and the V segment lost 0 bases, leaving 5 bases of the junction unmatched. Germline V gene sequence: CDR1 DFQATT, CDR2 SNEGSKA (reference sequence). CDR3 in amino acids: CSARDHRGVDTQYF. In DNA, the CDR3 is TGCAGTGCTAGAGACCACAGGGGTGTAGATACGCAGTATTTT.

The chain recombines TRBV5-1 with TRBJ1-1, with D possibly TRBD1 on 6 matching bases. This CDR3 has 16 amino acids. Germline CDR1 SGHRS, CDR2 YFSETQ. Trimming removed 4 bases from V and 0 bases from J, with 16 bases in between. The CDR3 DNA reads TGCGCCAGCAGCACAACCTCGACAGGACTGAACACTGAAGCTTTCTTT. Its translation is CASSTTSTGLNTEAFF.

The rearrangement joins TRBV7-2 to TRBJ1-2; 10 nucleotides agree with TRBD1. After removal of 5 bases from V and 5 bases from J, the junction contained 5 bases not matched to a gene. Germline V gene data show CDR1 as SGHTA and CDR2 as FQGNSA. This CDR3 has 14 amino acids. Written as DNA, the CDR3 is TGTGCCAGCAGCGCGCCGGGACAGGGGTATGGCTACACCTTC. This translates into CASSAPGQGYGYTF.

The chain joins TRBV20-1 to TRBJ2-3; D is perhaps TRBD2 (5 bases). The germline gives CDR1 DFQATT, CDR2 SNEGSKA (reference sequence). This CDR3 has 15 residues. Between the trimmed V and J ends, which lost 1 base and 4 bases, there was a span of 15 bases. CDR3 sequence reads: CSARGRGTGPDTQYF. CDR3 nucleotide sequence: TGCAGTGCTAGAGGTCGGGGAACCGGGCCAGATACGCAGTATTTT.

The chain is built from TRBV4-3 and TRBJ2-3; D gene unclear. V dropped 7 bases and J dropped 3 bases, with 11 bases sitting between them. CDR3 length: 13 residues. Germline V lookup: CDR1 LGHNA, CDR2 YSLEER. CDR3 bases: TGCGCCAGCAAGAGTTTAGCAACAGATACGCAGTATTTT. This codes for CASKSLATDTQYF.

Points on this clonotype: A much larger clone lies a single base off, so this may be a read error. The CDR3 bases are TGTGCCAGCAGTTCGATCCAACAGGCGGTTTTGGGCTATGAGCAGTACTTC. This translates into CASSSIQQAVLGYEQYF. J is TRBJ2-5 and V is TRBV12-3 or TRBV12-4; D possibly corresponds to TRBD1 (5 bases). With 4 bases removed from V and 11 bases from J, the gap between germline ends came to 29 bases. The CDR3 spans 17 residues.

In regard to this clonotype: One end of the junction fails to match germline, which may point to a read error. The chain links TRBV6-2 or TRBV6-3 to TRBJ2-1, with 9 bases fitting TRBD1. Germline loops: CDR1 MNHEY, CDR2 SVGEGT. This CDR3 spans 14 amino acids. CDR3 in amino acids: CACSYGTGYSEQFF. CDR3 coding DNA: TGTGCCTGCAGTTACGGGACAGGGTATTCGGAGCAGTTCTTC.

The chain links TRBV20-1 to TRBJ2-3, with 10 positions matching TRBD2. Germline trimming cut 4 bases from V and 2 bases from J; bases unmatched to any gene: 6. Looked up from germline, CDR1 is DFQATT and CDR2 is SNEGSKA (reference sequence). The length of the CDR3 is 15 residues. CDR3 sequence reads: CSAKSTSGYTDTQYF. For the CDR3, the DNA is TGCAGTGCTAAATCGACTAGCGGGTACACAGATACGCAGTATTTT.

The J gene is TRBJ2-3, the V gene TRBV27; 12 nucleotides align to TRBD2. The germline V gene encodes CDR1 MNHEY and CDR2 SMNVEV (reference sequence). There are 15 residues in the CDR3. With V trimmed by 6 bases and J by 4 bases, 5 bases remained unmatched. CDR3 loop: CASRVLAGGPDTQYF. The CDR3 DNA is TGTGCCAGCAGGGTACTAGCGGGAGGTCCAGATACGCAGTATTTT.

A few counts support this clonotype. The chain's CDR3 is CASSSRDTGVEQFF. For the CDR3, the DNA is TGTGCCAGCAGTTCCAGGGACACGGGCGTTGAGCAGTTCTTC. The gene calls are TRBV6-6 and TRBJ2-1, with TRBD1 as a possible D gene (6 bases). V lost 4 bases and J 9 bases, leaving 16 bases between the germline ends. From germline, CDR1 is MNHNY and CDR2 SVGAGI (reference sequence). This CDR3 is built from 14 residues.

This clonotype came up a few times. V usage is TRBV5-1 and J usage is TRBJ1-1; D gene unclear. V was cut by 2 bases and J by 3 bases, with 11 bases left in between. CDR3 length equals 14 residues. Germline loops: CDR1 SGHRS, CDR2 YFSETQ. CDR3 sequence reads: CASSLALGHTEAFF. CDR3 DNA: TGCGCCAGCAGCTTAGCCCTGGGCCACACTGAAGCTTTCTTT.

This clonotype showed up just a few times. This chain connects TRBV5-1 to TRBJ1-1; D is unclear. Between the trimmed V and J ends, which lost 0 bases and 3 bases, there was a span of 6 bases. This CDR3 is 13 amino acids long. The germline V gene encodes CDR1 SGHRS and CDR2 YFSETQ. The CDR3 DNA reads TGCGCCAGCAGCTTGGCGGTGGACACTGAAGCTTTCTTT. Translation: CASSLAVDTEAFF.

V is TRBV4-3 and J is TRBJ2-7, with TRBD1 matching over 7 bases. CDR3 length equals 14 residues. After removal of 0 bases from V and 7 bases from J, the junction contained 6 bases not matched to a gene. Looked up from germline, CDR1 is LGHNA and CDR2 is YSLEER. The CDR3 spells CASSQDLRGREQYF. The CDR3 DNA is TGCGCCAGCAGCCAAGATTTAAGGGGGCGTGAGCAGTACTTC.

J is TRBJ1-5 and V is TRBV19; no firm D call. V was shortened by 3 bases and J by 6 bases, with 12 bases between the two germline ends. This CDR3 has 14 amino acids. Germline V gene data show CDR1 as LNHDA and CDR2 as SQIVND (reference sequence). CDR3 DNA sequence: TGTGCCAGTAGTATCTTGGTGGCCCGTCAGCCCCAGCATTTT. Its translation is CASSILVARQPQHF. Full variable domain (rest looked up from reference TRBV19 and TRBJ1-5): DGGITQSPKYLFRKEGQNVTLSCEQNLNHDAMYWYRQDPGQGLRLIYYSQIVNDFQKGDIAEGYSVSREKKESFPLTVTSAQKNPTAFYLCASSILVARQPQHFGDGTRLSIL.

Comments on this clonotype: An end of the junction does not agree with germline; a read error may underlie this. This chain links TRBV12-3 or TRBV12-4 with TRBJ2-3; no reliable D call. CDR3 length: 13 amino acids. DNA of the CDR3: TGTGCCAGCAGCCTCTCGGGCACAGATGCGCAGTATTTT. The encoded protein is CASSLSGTDAQYF.

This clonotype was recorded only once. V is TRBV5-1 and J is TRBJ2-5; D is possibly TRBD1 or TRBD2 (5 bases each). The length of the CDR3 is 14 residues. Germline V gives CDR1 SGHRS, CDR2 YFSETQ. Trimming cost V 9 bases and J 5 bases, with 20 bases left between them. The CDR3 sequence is CATSGTQSSETQYF. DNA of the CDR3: TGCGCCACCTCCGGGACGCAGAGTAGCGAGACCCAGTACTTC.

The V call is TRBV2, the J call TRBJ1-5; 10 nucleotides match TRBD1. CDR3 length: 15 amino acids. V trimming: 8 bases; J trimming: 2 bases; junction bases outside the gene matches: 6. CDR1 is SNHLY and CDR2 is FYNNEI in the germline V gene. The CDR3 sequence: CASVGDRGGNQPQHF. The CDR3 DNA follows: TGTGCCAGCGTAGGGGACAGGGGAGGCAATCAGCCCCAGCATTTT.

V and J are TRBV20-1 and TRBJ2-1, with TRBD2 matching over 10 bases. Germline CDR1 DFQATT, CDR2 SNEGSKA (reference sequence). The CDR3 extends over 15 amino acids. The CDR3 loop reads CSSPPRLAGGGEQFF. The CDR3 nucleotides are TGCAGCTCGCCTCCCAGACTAGCGGGCGGAGGGGAGCAGTTCTTC.

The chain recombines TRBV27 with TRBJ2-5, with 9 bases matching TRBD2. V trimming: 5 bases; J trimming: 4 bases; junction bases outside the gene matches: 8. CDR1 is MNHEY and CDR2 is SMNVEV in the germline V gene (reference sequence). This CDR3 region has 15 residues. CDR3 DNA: TGTGCCAGCAGTAGACCGGGACTAGCAGGAGAGACCCAGTACTTC. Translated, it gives CASSRPGLAGETQYF.

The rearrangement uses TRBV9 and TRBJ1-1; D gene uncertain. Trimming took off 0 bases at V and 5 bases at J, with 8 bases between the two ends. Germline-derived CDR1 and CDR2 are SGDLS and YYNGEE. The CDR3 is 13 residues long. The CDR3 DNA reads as TGTGCCAGCAGCGTAGTTGTAGGGACTGAAGCTTTCTTT. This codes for CASSVVVGTEAFF.

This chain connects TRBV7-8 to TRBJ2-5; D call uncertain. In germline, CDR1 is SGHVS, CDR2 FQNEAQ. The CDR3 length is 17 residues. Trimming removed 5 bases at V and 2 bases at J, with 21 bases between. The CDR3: CASSQTGYSPLQETQYF. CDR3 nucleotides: TGTGCCAGCAGCCAAACTGGTTATTCCCCCCTTCAAGAGACCCAGTACTTC. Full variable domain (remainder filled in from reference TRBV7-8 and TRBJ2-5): GAGVSQSPRYKVAKRGQDVALRCDPISGHVSLFWYQQALGQGPEFLTYFQNEAQLDKSGLPSDRFFAERPEGSVSTLKIQRTQQEDSAVYLCASSQTGYSPLQETQYFGPGTRLLVL.

This CDR3 reads CATSDASDRIDTQYF. Here the CDR3 DNA reads TGTGCCACCAGTGATGCTAGCGACCGGATAGATACGCAGTATTTT. This chain joins TRBV24-1 and TRBJ2-3, with a possible D match to TRBD2 (6 bases). The V gene lost 3 bases and the J gene lost 5 bases, with 14 bases spanning the gap. Looked up from germline, CDR1 is KGHDR and CDR2 is SFDVKD. The CDR3 totals 15 residues.

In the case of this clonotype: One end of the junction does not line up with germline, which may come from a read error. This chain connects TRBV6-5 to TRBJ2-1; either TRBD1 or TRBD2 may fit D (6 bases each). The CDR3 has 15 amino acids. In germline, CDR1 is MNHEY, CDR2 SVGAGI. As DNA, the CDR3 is TGTGCCAGCAGTTGGGGGGCCCTTAAGAACAATAAGCAGTTCTTC. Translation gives CASSWGALKNNKQFF.

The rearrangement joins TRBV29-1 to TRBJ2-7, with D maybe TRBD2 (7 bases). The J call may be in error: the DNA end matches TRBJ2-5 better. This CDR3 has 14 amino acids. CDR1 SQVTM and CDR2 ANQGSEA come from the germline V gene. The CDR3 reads CSVERGRGKETQYF. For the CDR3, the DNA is TGCAGCGTTGAAAGGGGGAGGGGTAAAGAGACCCAGTACTTC.